The clone carrying this T cell receptor (beta chain) was seen a few times. These data belong to a study of blood T cell repertoires in COVID-19. J gave up 0 bases and V 4 bases, and 6 bases lay outside the gene matches. CDR1 and CDR2 (germline): LNHDA, SQIVND (reference sequence). The CDR3 runs 16 residues. Measured with immunoSEQ multiplex PCR; TCRdb has only the in-frame clones, and not every one. Seen here are about 130,000 clones, roughly four fifths observed once, and the top ten hold roughly 13%. The J gene is TRBJ1-5, the V gene TRBV19; 7 nucleotides align to TRBD1. Material for sequencing was peripheral blood. This clonotype was sampled from a human donor in a cohort sampled during active COVID-19. The CDR3 sequence is CASSSRTGVSNQPQHF. DNA of the CDR3: TGTGCCAGTAGTAGTAGGACAGGCGTTAGCAATCAGCCCCAGCATTTT.